These 21 T cell receptor beta chains came from one sample sequenced in a study of breast tumors, draining lymph nodes, adjacent tissues. Axillary draining lymph nodes of breast cancer patients supplied the node samples. TCRdb ran MiXCR on the multiplex PCR reads and lists one entry per CDR3 protein. In the table there are nearly 200,000 distinct CDR3 sequences, 30% to 40% of which are singletons. The sample taken for sequencing was axillary lymph node tissue. Source of these receptors: a female donor with breast cancer. Some clones in this sample may be carry-over from other donors' samples.

The CDR3 region has the DNA TGTGCCAGCAAAGGACTAGCGGGAGCAAATGAGCAGTTCTTC. This encodes CASKGLAGANEQFF. The chain couples TRBV3-1 to TRBJ2-1; 13 bases line up with TRBD2. Unmatched junction bases numbered 4, after V lost 7 bases and J lost 7 bases. This CDR3 contains 14 residues. The germline CDR1 and CDR2 sequences are LGHDT and YNNKEL (reference sequence).

This clonotype has a count of ten or more. V and J are TRBV7-9 and TRBJ2-7, with D possibly TRBD2 on 6 matching bases. Trimming took off 5 bases at V and 0 bases at J, with 8 bases between the two ends. The CDR3 contains 13 residues. Germline loops: CDR1 SEHNR, CDR2 FQNEAQ (reference sequence). The CDR3 here is CASSGGASYEQYF. In DNA form, the CDR3 reads TGTGCCAGCAGCGGAGGGGCCTCCTACGAGCAGTACTTC.

This clonotype came up many times. This chain links TRBV30 with TRBJ2-7; weak D call: TRBD1 (5 bases). Looked up from germline, CDR1 is GTSNPN and CDR2 is SVGIG (reference sequence). The CDR3 is made up of 14 amino acids. V was pared by 3 bases and J by 0 bases, with 12 bases between. CDR3 region: CAWRLQATSYEQYF. In DNA, the CDR3 is TGTGCCTGGAGATTACAGGCGACCTCCTACGAGCAGTACTTC.

At least ten counts were recorded for this clonotype. The CDR3 DNA is TGTGCCAGCAGCTTGGTGGGCCAGCGGTATTCACCCCTCCACTTT. Encoded protein: CASSLVGQRYSPLHF. This sequence joins TRBV5-6 and TRBJ1-6, with D unclear. Trimming pared 0 bases from V and 8 bases from J, leaving 12 bases between. This CDR3 comprises 15 residues. The germline CDR1 and CDR2 sequences are SGHDT and YYEEEE.

The V and J genes are TRBV18 and TRBJ1-1; possibly TRBD1 for D (5 bases). The CDR3 is 16 amino acids. The germline V gene encodes CDR1 KGHSH and CDR2 LQKENI. V lost 6 bases and J 1 base, leaving 18 bases between the germline ends. The CDR3 is CASSKLAGLENTEAFF. DNA for the CDR3: TGTGCCAGCTCGAAGTTGGCAGGGCTTGAGAACACTGAAGCTTTCTTT. The full variable domain, with the rest looked up from reference TRBV18 and TRBJ1-1, is NAGVMQNPRHLVRRRGQEARLRCSPMKGHSHVYWYRQLPEEGLKFMVYLQKENIIDESGMPKERFSAEFPKEGPSILRIQQVVRGDSAAYFCASSKLAGLENTEAFFGQGTRLTVV.

Of note for this clonotype: The conserved phenylalanine or tryptophan normally closing the CDR3 is absent here, so this likely arose from a read error. This chain links TRBV2 with TRBJ2-5; D might be TRBD2 (6 bases). CDR3 size: 16 residues. Per the germline V gene, CDR1 is SNHLY and CDR2 is FYNNEI. CDR3 amino acids: CASRSYIPGLSEAQYS. The CDR3 bases are TGTGCCAGCAGATCCTATATCCCGGGACTTTCAGAGGCCCAGTACTCC.

This clonotype was detected many times. V is TRBV6-5 and J is TRBJ1-2; 10 nucleotides match TRBD1. In germline, CDR1 is MNHEY, CDR2 SVGAGI. CDR3 length equals 13 residues. V gave up 8 bases and J gave up 2 bases; unmatched junction bases: 2. The CDR3 bases are TGTGCCAGCCCGGACAGGGGGAACTATGGCTACACCTTC. Translation: CASPDRGNYGYTF.

This clonotype was observed many times. The chain is built from TRBV10-3 and TRBJ2-7; D might be TRBD2 (6 bases). Germline CDR1 ENHRY, CDR2 SYGVKD. The CDR3 totals 15 residues. V was cut by 0 bases and J by 5 bases, with 14 bases left in between. This chain's CDR3 is CAISESFQGGDEQYF. The CDR3 DNA follows: TGTGCCATCAGTGAGTCGTTTCAGGGCGGGGACGAGCAGTACTTC.

On this clonotype itself: Mismatch with germline at one junction end may stem from a read error. The chain couples TRBV10-3 to TRBJ2-1, with 10 bases aligning to TRBD2. Per the germline V gene, CDR1 is ENHRY and CDR2 is SYGVKD. There are 16 residues in the CDR3. Written as DNA, the CDR3 is TGTGCCAGCAGTTCGGGACTAGCGCGGGGGGGGAATGAGCAGTTCTTC. It yields the protein CASSSGLARGGNEQFF.

This clonotype occurred many times. V gene TRBV11-2 combines with J gene TRBJ2-7; 8 bases line up with TRBD1. The germline CDR1 and CDR2 sequences are SGHAT and FQNNGV. Trimming at V came to 5 bases and at J to 0 bases, leaving 6 bases not matched to a gene. The CDR3 contains 15 residues. This CDR3 is CASSARGRASYEQYF. The CDR3 region has the DNA TGTGCCAGCAGCGCCAGGGGGCGCGCCTCCTACGAGCAGTACTTC.

The chain employs TRBV4-1 and TRBJ2-2; D is ambiguous. Trimming cost V 0 bases and J 8 bases, with 1 base left between them. The germline V gene encodes CDR1 MGHRA and CDR2 YSYEKL. The CDR3 has 11 amino acids. In DNA form, the CDR3 reads TGCGCCAGCAGCCAAGAAGGGGAGCTGTTTTTT. The encoded protein is CASSQEGELFF.

There are many counts of this clonotype. This chain uses TRBV2 with TRBJ2-5; no clear D gene. Germline V lookup: CDR1 SNHLY, CDR2 FYNNEI. Trimming pared 5 bases from V and 5 bases from J, leaving 6 bases between. The CDR3 consists of 11 residues. The CDR3 DNA sequence: TGTGCCAGCAGTACGTGGGAGACCCAGTACTTC. Translation: CASSTWETQYF.

This clonotype was seen at least ten times. The chain recombines TRBV20-1 with TRBJ1-5; D is ambiguous. The V end lost 6 bases, the J end lost 0 bases, and 9 bases lay between the germline ends. This CDR3 is built from 13 residues. Germline V CDR1 and CDR2: DFQATT, SNEGSKA (reference sequence). CDR3 amino acids: CSAGGNSNQPQHF. The CDR3 DNA is TGCAGTGCGGGAGGGAATAGCAATCAGCCCCAGCATTTT.

This clonotype has a count of ten or more. This sequence joins TRBV5-6 and TRBJ2-7; a weak D match, TRBD1 (6 bases). CDR1 SGHDT and CDR2 YYEEEE come from the germline V gene. The CDR3 length is 15 residues. V dropped 7 bases and J dropped 0 bases, with 17 bases sitting between them. DNA of the CDR3: TGTGCCAGCTCCCGTGACCAGGGGATCTCCTACGAGCAGTACTTC. This gives the protein CASSRDQGISYEQYF. The whole variable domain, filled in from reference TRBV5-6 and TRBJ2-7, reads DAGVTQSPTHLIKTRGQQVTLRCSPKSGHDTVSWYQQALGQGPQFIFQYYEEEERQRGNFPDRFSGHQFPNYSSELNVNALLLGDSALYLCASSRDQGISYEQYFGPGTRLTVT.

This clonotype appeared many times. DNA of the CDR3: TGTGCCAGCAGTTTTGCAGAGTATGGCTACACCTTC. It specifies CASSFAEYGYTF. The chain uses TRBV12-3 or TRBV12-4 and TRBJ1-2; D gene uncertain. Trimming shortened V by 3 bases and J by 5 bases, and 7 bases separated the two germline ends. This CDR3 region has 12 residues.

With regard to this clonotype: One junction end does not reproduce the germline sequence, and a read error may be involved. This rearrangement joins TRBV27 to TRBJ1-2; D is possibly TRBD1 (5 bases). CDR1 and CDR2 from the germline V gene are MNHEY and SMNVEV (reference sequence). CDR3 length: 11 residues. CDR3 protein: CASGREYGHTF. The CDR3 DNA sequence: TGTGCCAGCGGCAGGGAGTATGGCCACACCTTC.

As concerns this clonotype: This may be a read error, as it is one base from a much larger clone. V usage is TRBV20-1 and J usage is TRBJ2-1; 14 nucleotides line up with TRBD2. The J segment lost 5 bases and the V segment lost 7 bases, leaving 7 bases of the junction unmatched. The length of the CDR3 is 15 residues. The germline V gene has CDR1 DFQATT and CDR2 SNEGSKA (reference sequence). For the CDR3, the DNA is TGCAGTGTTAGCGGACTAGCGGGAGGTCACAATGAGCAGTTCTTC. Translating gives CSVSGLAGGHNEQFF.

About this clonotype itself: The conserved phenylalanine or tryptophan normally closing the CDR3 is absent here, so this likely arose from a read error. The rearrangement joins TRBV3-1 to TRBJ2-3, with 7 bases lining up with TRBD2. There are 16 residues in the CDR3. Germline CDR1 is LGHDT and CDR2 is YNNKEL (reference sequence). V gave up 2 bases and J gave up 2 bases; unmatched junction bases: 7. In nucleotides, the CDR3 is TGTGCCAGCAGCCAAAGATCCGGGACTACCACAGATACGCAGTATATT. Translating gives CASSQRSGTTTDTQYI.

Many counts were recorded for this clonotype. J is TRBJ1-2 and V is TRBV18; D remains ambiguous. V gave up 2 bases and J gave up 3 bases, with 7 bases separating them. Looked up from germline, CDR1 is KGHSH and CDR2 is LQKENI. The CDR3 loop spans 13 amino acids. The CDR3 protein is CASSPGSYYGYTF. CDR3 sequence (DNA): TGTGCCAGCTCACCAGGGTCCTACTATGGCTACACCTTC.

This clonotype was detected many times. The chain has TRBV20-1 and TRBJ1-2, with D tentatively TRBD1 (5 bases). Germline CDR1 reads DFQATT; CDR2 reads SNEGSKA (reference sequence). CDR3 length: 12 residues. V lost 4 bases, J lost 2 bases, and 8 bases lay in between. The CDR3 DNA reads TGCAGTGCTAACCGGGGGAACTATGGCTACACCTTC. Protein product: CSANRGNYGYTF.

A note on this clonotype: A much larger clone differs by one base, so this may be a read error. The chain employs TRBV13 and TRBJ2-2; D gene unclear. Germline CDR1 is PRHDT and CDR2 is FYEKMQ (reference sequence). The V and J ends lost 6 bases and 7 bases respectively, with 15 bases between them. The CDR3 totals 14 residues. The CDR3 sequence is CASRFPGQDGELFF. DNA of the CDR3: TGTGCCAGCAGGTTTCCTGGGCAGGACGGGGAGCTGTTTTTT.